The 19 T cell receptor beta chains below come from one sample, sequenced in a study of blood T cells in healthy people across ages. PCR was performed a second time for roughly 6 to 12 cycles using a sample-barcoded 5' primer and a J-beta primer mix. From the 5' RACE reads, TCRdb called clonotypes with MiXCR, one entry per CDR3 protein. Of more than 700,000 distinct CDR3 sequences listed, about 48% are singletons. Source material: blood. These receptors all come from an elderly man in good health.

The V call is TRBV5-1, the J call TRBJ1-1; maybe TRBD1 (6 bases). CDR1 is SGHRS and CDR2 is YFSETQ in the germline V gene. V was trimmed by 0 bases and J by 6 bases, leaving 15 bases between them. CDR3 size: 15 residues. The CDR3 coding sequence is TGCGCCAGCAGCTTGGATCGGGGGGCAAGCGCTGAAGCTTTCTTT. It codes for CASSLDRGASAEAFF.

V and J are TRBV2 and TRBJ2-3; TRBD1 matches at 8 bases. The germline V gene has CDR1 SNHLY and CDR2 FYNNEI. The CDR3 consists of 16 residues. V lost 0 bases, J lost 14 bases, and 16 bases stayed unmatched. CDR3: CASSEAVGQVVGYAYF. For the CDR3, the DNA is TGTGCCAGCAGTGAAGCGGTGGGACAGGTCGTAGGATACGCGTATTTT.

The rearrangement uses TRBV7-9 and TRBJ1-1; the D gene is possibly TRBD1 (5 bases). V was trimmed by 5 bases and J by 5 bases, leaving 9 bases between them. CDR3 length: 12 residues. CDR1 and CDR2 (germline): SEHNR, FQNEAQ (reference sequence). Here the CDR3 DNA reads TGTGCCAGCAGCCCGTGGGGGACTGAAGCTTTCTTT. It encodes CASSPWGTEAFF.

V and J are TRBV20-1 and TRBJ2-1, with D uncertain. The CDR3 length is 13 residues. Deletions cut 5 bases from V and 5 bases from J, with 13 bases between. Germline V CDR1 and CDR2: DFQATT, SNEGSKA (reference sequence). CDR3 sequence reads: CSARKIVDNEQFF. CDR3 nucleotide sequence: TGCAGTGCTCGGAAGATCGTTGACAATGAGCAGTTCTTC.

As to this clonotype: One junction end disagrees with the germline gene, perhaps due to a read error. The chain couples TRBV6-1 to TRBJ1-1, with 8 nucleotides matching TRBD1. The CDR3 loop spans 15 amino acids. Germline lookup yields CDR1 MNHNS and CDR2 SASEGT. This CDR3 reads CASREDRGWSAEAFF. CDR3 coding DNA: TGTGCCAGCAGGGAAGACAGGGGTTGGAGTGCTGAAGCTTTCTTT.

This clonotype came up a few times. The V and J genes are TRBV20-1 and TRBJ2-7, with D perhaps matching TRBD1 (6 bases). Germline-derived CDR1 and CDR2 are DFQATT and SNEGSKA (reference sequence). Trimming pared 1 base from V and 4 bases from J, leaving 11 bases between. The CDR3 spans 13 residues. CDR3 in amino acids: CSARGQGKYEQYF. The DNA for the CDR3 is TGCAGTGCTAGAGGGCAGGGGAAATACGAGCAGTACTTC.

The chain uses TRBV7-6 and TRBJ2-2; 7 bases fit TRBD2. The V gene's germline CDR1 is SGHVS and CDR2 FNYEAQ. This CDR3 spans 15 amino acids. V was clipped by 5 bases and J by 8 bases; unmatched bases: 11. CDR3 sequence: CASSRTGTTIGELFF. The DNA for the CDR3 is TGTGCCAGCAGCCGAACCGGGACTACGATAGGGGAGCTGTTTTTT.

This clonotype was recorded at least ten times. The chain recombines TRBV2 with TRBJ2-7, with 8 positions matching TRBD1. The V and J ends lost 4 bases and 5 bases, in that order; junction bases with no gene match: 4. This CDR3 is 13 amino acids long. Germline-derived CDR1 and CDR2 are SNHLY and FYNNEI. CDR3 in amino acids: CASSGQGRHEQYF. In DNA, the CDR3 is TGTGCCAGCAGTGGACAGGGGAGGCACGAGCAGTACTTC.

The gene calls are TRBV5-6 and TRBJ2-3; TRBD2 matches 10 bases. Germline V gene lookup returns CDR1 SGHDT and CDR2 YYEEEE. J gave up 14 bases and V 3 bases, and 21 bases lay outside the gene matches. The CDR3 extends over 17 amino acids. CDR3 nucleotides: TGTGCCAGCAGCTACGCGACTAGCGGGTCTTCGCACAGATACGCGTATTTT. Translating it yields CASSYATSGSSHRYAYF.

The gene calls are TRBV5-1 and TRBJ2-5; 13 bases agree with TRBD2. Germline V gene data show CDR1 as SGHRS and CDR2 as YFSETQ. There are 15 residues in the CDR3. V was clipped by 4 bases and J by 11 bases; unmatched bases: 11. The CDR3 loop is CASSGTSGNLNEQYF. The CDR3, as DNA: TGCGCCAGCAGCGGGACTAGCGGGAATTTAAATGAGCAGTACTTC.

The chain recombines TRBV7-2 with TRBJ2-7; D ambiguous. Trimming stripped 4 bases from V and 0 bases from J, with 13 bases between. In germline, CDR1 is SGHTA, CDR2 FQGNSA. The CDR3 is 15 residues long. CDR3 region: CASSSPPLLSYEQYF. The CDR3 DNA reads as TGTGCCAGCAGCTCCCCTCCACTACTCTCCTACGAGCAGTACTTC. The full variable domain, in which reference TRBV7-2 and TRBJ2-7 provide the parts outside the CDR3, is GAGVSQSPSNKVTEKGKDVELRCDPISGHTALYWYRQSLGQGLEFLIYFQGNSAPDKSGLPSDRFSAERTGGSVSTLTIQRTQQEDSAVYLCASSSPPLLSYEQYFGPGTRLTVT.

In this sample, this clonotype turned up a few times. The chain is built from TRBV20-1 and TRBJ1-1, with D perhaps matching TRBD1 (6 bases). The CDR3 is 16 residues long. The germline CDR1 and CDR2 sequences are DFQATT and SNEGSKA (reference sequence). V lost 2 bases and J 0 bases, leaving 16 bases between the germline ends. The CDR3 DNA sequence: TGCAGTGCTAGATCCGGGACATCGAATATGAACACTGAAGCTTTCTTT. Translating gives CSARSGTSNMNTEAFF.

A few counts support this clonotype. The rearrangement joins TRBV6-4 to TRBJ2-1; D gene unclear. Trimming removed 5 bases at V and 0 bases at J, with 11 bases between. CDR1 and CDR2 from the germline V gene are MRHNA and SNTAGT. This CDR3 region has 15 residues. As DNA, the CDR3 is TGTGCCAGCAGTCTCAACGCGGCCTCCTACAATGAGCAGTTCTTC. Its translation: CASSLNAASYNEQFF.

V is TRBV7-3 and J is TRBJ2-5; 9 bases map to TRBD1. This CDR3 region has 15 residues. Losses at the gene ends were 4 bases for V and 2 bases for J; bases not matched to a gene: 5. Germline CDR1 SGHTA, CDR2 FQGTGA. CDR3 amino acids: CASSWKGQGQETQYF. The CDR3 nucleotides are TGTGCCAGCAGCTGGAAGGGACAGGGACAAGAGACCCAGTACTTC.

The CDR3 loop reads CSVKQGNTEAFF. CDR3 nucleotides: TGCAGCGTTAAACAGGGGAACACTGAAGCTTTCTTT. The chain links TRBV29-1 to TRBJ1-1; D may be TRBD1 (6 bases). Between the trimmed V and J ends, which lost 5 bases and 1 base, there was a span of 8 bases. CDR1 is SQVTM and CDR2 is ANQGSEA in the germline V gene. This CDR3 comprises 12 residues.

This clonotype came up once. V is TRBV28 and J is TRBJ2-6; 8 bases match TRBD1. V lost 7 bases to trimming and J lost 3 bases; unmatched junction nucleotides: 11. The CDR3 is 17 amino acids. The germline V gene has CDR1 MDHEN and CDR2 SYDVKM. Here the CDR3 reads CASTGTGFMGGANVLTF. DNA of the CDR3: TGTGCCAGCACTGGGACAGGTTTTATGGGTGGGGCCAACGTCCTGACTTTC. The full variable domain, its missing parts supplied by reference TRBV28 and TRBJ2-6, is DVKVTQSSRYLVKRTGEKVFLECVQDMDHENMFWYRQDPGLGLRLIYFSYDVKMKEKGDIPEGYSVSREKKERFSLILESASTNQTSMYLCASTGTGFMGGANVLTFGAGSRLTVL.

As for this clonotype: Just one base apart from a much larger clone, this may be a read error. The chain has TRBV20-1 and TRBJ2-5; 8 bases are shared with TRBD2. Germline CDR1 reads DFQATT; CDR2 reads SNEGSKA (reference sequence). With V trimmed by 6 bases and J by 5 bases, 11 bases remained unmatched. The CDR3 runs 14 residues. In DNA form, the CDR3 reads TGCAGTGCCCCCCCTCGGGGGGGAATCGAGACCCAGTACTTC. This translates into CSAPPRGGIETQYF.

The rearrangement joins TRBV29-1 to TRBJ1-2; D might be TRBD1 (6 bases). Trimming removed 6 bases at V and 0 bases at J, with 11 bases between. This CDR3 is built from 13 residues. Germline V gene lookup returns CDR1 SQVTM and CDR2 ANQGSEA. The CDR3 sequence is CSVAGTTNYGYTF. DNA for the CDR3: TGCAGCGTGGCCGGGACAACTAACTATGGCTACACCTTC.

The V call is TRBV7-2, the J call TRBJ2-5, with a weak D call TRBD1 (6 bases). CDR1 SGHTA and CDR2 FQGNSA come from the germline V gene. The CDR3 consists of 15 residues. Trimming cost V 1 base and J 1 base, with 10 bases left between them. The CDR3 reads CASSLEVTGQETQYF. In nucleotides, the CDR3 is TGTGCCAGCAGCTTAGAGGTGACAGGCCAAGAGACCCAGTACTTC.